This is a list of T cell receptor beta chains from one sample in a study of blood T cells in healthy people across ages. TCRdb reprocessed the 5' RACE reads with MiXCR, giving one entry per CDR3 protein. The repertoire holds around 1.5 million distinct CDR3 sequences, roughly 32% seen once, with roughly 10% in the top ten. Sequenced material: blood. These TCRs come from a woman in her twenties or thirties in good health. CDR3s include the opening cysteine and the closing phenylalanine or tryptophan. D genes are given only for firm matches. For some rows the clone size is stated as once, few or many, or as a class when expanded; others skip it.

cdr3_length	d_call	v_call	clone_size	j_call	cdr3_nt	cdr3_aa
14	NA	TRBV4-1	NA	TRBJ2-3	TGCGCCAGCAGCCAAGGCCTTGAGGGGTTGCTTCCGTATTTT	CASSQGLEGLLPYF
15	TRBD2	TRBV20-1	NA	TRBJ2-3	TGCAGTGCTAGTCCCACTAGCGGGAGCGGGCGGACGCAGTATTTT	CSASPTSGSGRTQYF
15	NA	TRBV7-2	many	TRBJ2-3	TGTGCCAGCAGCTTAGCGAAGACTAGCACAGATACGCAGTATTTT	CASSLAKTSTDTQYF
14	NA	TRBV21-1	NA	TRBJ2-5	TGTGCCAGCAGCAAAGTACGGTGGGAGGAGACCCAGTACTTC	CASSKVRWEETQYF
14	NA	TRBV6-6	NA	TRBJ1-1	TGTGCCAGCAGTTCTAGTGACAGGAACACTGAAGCTTTCTTT	CASSSSDRNTEAFF
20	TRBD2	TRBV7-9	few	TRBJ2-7	TGTGCCAGCAGCTCCCCGCCGGGACTAGCGGGACCAGGCCGGGGATACGAGCAGTACTTC	CASSSPPGLAGPGRGYEQYF
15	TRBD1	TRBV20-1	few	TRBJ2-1	TGCAGTGCTAAAGGAGGGACAGGGTACTACAATGAGCAGTTCTTC	CSAKGGTGYYNEQFF
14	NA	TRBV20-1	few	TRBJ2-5	TGCAGTGCTAGAGATATTCGACGGGGAGAGACCCAGTACTTC	CSARDIRRGETQYF
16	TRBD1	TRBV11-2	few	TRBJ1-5	TGTGCCAGCAGCTCACAACCGACAGGGGGTGGACAGCCCCAGCATTTT	CASSSQPTGGGQPQHF
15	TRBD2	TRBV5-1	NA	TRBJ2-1	TGCGCCAGCAGCCAAGGAGCGGGAGCGCGAAATGAGCAGTTCTTC	CASSQGAGARNEQFF
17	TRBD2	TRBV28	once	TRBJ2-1	TGTGCCAGCAGGGGGACTAGCGGGGAAAACCCCTACAATGAGCAGTTCTTC	CASRGTSGENPYNEQFF
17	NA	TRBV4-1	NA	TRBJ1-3	TGCGCCAGCAGCCAAGATGAGGGGATACTCTCTGGAAACACCATATATTTT	CASSQDEGILSGNTIYF
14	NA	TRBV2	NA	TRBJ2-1	TGTGCCAGCAGTGAAAAGTCGCGTTACAATGAGCAGTTCTTC	CASSEKSRYNEQFF
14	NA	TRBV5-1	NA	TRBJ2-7	TGCGCCAGCAGCTTGGTGGGTCACTCCTACGAGCAGTACTTC	CASSLVGHSYEQYF
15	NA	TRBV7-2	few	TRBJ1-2	TGTGCCAGCAGCTTAGGGGCCAGCAGGGCCTATGGCTACACCTTC	CASSLGASRAYGYTF
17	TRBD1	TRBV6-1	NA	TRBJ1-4	TGTGCCAGCAAGCTGGGACAGGGGGCTGCTACTAATGAAAAACTGTTTTTT	CASKLGQGAATNEKLFF
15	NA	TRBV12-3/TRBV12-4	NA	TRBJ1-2	TGTGCCAGCAGTCCATTTATTGACCCAAATGGGGGCTACACCTTC	CASSPFIDPNGGYTF
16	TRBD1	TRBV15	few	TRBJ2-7	TGTGCCACCAGCAGAGATGGCGGGACAGGGGTCAACGAGCAGTACTTC	CATSRDGGTGVNEQYF
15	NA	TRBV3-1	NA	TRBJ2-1	TGTGCCAGCAGCCAAGCGGGGGTGCCGGACAATGAGCAGTTCTTC	CASSQAGVPDNEQFF
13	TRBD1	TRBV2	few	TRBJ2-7	TGTGCCAGCAGCTGGACAGGATACTACGAGCAGTACTTC	CASSWTGYYEQYF
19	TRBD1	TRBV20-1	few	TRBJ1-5	TGCAGTGCTAGAGGTTCCAGGACAGGGGGCTTATTTGGCAATCAGCCCCAGCATTTT	CSARGSRTGGLFGNQPQHF
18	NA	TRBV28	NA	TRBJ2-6	TGTGCCAGCAGTCTAAGGGGCCGTGCCTTCACTGGGGCCAACGTCCTGACTTTC	CASSLRGRAFTGANVLTF
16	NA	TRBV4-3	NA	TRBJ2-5	TGCGCCAGCAGCCAAGGTTACAGGGGAGGCGTCTACGTGCAGTACTTC	CASSQGYRGGVYVQYF
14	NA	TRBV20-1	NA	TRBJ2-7	TGCAGTGCTAGAGTAATAGGGGGTTCCTACGAGCAGTACTTC	CSARVIGGSYEQYF
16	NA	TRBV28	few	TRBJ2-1	TGTGCCAGCAGTTTGTCCCTAGCCCGTAGAGGGAATGAGCAGTTCTTC	CASSLSLARRGNEQFF
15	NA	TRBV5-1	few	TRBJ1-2	TGCGCCAGCAGCCCGGCGGGCAGGGGAACATATGGCTACACCTTC	CASSPAGRGTYGYTF
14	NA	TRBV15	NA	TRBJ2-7	TGTGCCACCAGCAGAGATGGAGGGGGCTACGAGCAGTACTTC	CATSRDGGGYEQYF
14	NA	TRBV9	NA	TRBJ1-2	TGTGCCAGCAGCCTAGGGAACCCTTACGATGGCTACACCTTC	CASSLGNPYDGYTF
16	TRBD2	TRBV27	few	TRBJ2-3	TGTGCCAGCAGTTTATGGGGGAGGGCCAGTGCAGATACGCAGTATTTT	CASSLWGRASADTQYF
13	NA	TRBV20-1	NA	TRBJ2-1	TGCAGTGCCCCTAAGCGGATCCTAGGGGAGCAGTTCTTC	CSAPKRILGEQFF
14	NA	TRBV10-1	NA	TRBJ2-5	TGCGCCAGCAGTGACTCGGGGCTACAAGAGACCCAGTACTTC	CASSDSGLQETQYF
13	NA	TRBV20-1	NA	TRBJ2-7	TGCAGTGCTAGATTCCTCAGGGGTCAGGGGCAGTACTTC	CSARFLRGQGQYF
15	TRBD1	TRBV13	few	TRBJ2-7	TGTGCCAGCAGCCAACAGGGGATAAGTCCCTACGAGCAGTACTTC	CASSQQGISPYEQYF
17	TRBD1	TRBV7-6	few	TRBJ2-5	TGTGCCAGCAGCCTAAGCAATTACCGACAGGGCCAAGAGACCCAGTACTTC	CASSLSNYRQGQETQYF
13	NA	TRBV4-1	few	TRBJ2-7	TGCGCCAGCAGCCTCAACACAGTATACGAGCAGTACTTC	CASSLNTVYEQYF
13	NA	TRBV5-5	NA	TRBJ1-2	TGTGCCAGCAGCACTGGAGGCGGGTATGGCGACACCTTC	CASSTGGGYGDTF
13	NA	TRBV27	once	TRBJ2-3	TGTGCCGGTTGTAAATACGGCACAGATACGCAGTATTTT	CAGCKYGTDTQYF
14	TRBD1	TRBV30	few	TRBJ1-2	TGTGCCTGTGACCGGGACAGGGTTGATGATGGCTACACCTTC	CACDRDRVDDGYTF
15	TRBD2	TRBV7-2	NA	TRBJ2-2	TGTGCCAGCAGCACCACGGGACTAAGGTCCGGGGAGCTGTTTTTT	CASSTTGLRSGELFF
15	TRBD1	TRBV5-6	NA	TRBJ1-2	TGTGCCAGCAGCCCTAACGCCGGGACAGGCTATGGCTACACCTTC	CASSPNAGTGYGYTF
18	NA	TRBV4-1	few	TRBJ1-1	TGCGCCAGCAGCTCAGGCCCCAAGAAGGGACCTCCCGGGACTGAAGCTTTCTTT	CASSSGPKKGPPGTEAFF
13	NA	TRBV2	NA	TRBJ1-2	TGTGCCAGCAGTGGAAAGAGCTCCTATGGCTACACCTTC	CASSGKSSYGYTF
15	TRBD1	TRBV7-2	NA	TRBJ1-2	TGTGCCAGCAGCCGCCCCCGGGGACAGAATTATGGCTACACCTTC	CASSRPRGQNYGYTF
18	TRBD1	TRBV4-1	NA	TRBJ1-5	TGCGCCAGCAGCCACCGACTTACTCCCGGGACAGAATATCAGCCCCAGCATTTT	CASSHRLTPGTEYQPQHF
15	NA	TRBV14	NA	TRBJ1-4	TGTGCCAGCAGCCCCGGAGTTGCAACTAATGAAAAACTGTTTTTT	CASSPGVATNEKLFF
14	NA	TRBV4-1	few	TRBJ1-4	TGCGCCAGCAGCCAAGTGCTCCCACCCGGAAAACTGTTTTTT	CASSQVLPPGKLFF
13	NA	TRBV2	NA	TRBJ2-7	TGTGCCAGCAAGACGGCAGGGGACTACGAGCAGTACTTC	CASKTAGDYEQYF
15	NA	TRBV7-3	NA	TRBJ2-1	TGTGCCAGCAGCCAGAGGAGCGGAACCTACAATGAGCAGTTCTTC	CASSQRSGTYNEQFF
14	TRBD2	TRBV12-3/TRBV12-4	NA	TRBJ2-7	TGTGCCAGCAGTTCCGAGACTAGCGGGCCCGGGCAGTACTTC	CASSSETSGPGQYF
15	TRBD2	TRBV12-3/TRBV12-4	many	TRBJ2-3	TGTGCCAGCAGCATAGCGGGGGGCTTAACAGATACGCAGTATTTT	CASSIAGGLTDTQYF
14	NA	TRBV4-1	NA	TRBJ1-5	TGCGCCAGCAGCCAACGACAGAGGGATCAGCCCCAGCATTTT	CASSQRQRDQPQHF
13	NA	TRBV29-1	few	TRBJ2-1	TGCAGCGTTGGACAGAACTCCTACAATGAGCAGTTCTTC	CSVGQNSYNEQFF
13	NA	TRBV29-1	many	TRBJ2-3	TGCAGCGTCGCGAGGCGGTCCACAGATACGCAGTATTTT	CSVARRSTDTQYF
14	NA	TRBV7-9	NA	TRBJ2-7	TGTGCCAGCAGCAACCGACAGGAGGCCCACGAGCAGTACTTC	CASSNRQEAHEQYF
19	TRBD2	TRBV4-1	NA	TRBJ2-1	TGCGCCGGCAGCCCGGGGGGACCCGGGACTAGCGGCTACTACAATGAGCAGTTCTTC	CAGSPGGPGTSGYYNEQFF